Listed below are T cell receptor beta chains from one sample, sequenced in a study of low-dose radiotherapy and immunotherapy resistance in tumors. TCRdb re-derived calls from the reads in MiXCR, one entry per CDR3 protein. The sample carries over 65,000 distinct CDR3 sequences, 18% recorded once. The sample consisted of PBMCs, taken before treatment. All receptors come from a male donor with prostate cancer. Each CDR3 is given with its conserved first and last residue.

>TRBV6-6|TRBJ2-1
CASSGIGSSYNEQFF
>TRBV5-4|TRBJ2-7
CASSDSNNEQYF
>TRBV5-1|TRBJ2-2
CASSPPVLKIRNTGELFF
>TRBV7-9|TRBJ2-3
CASSRTRDTQYF
>TRBV6-2/TRBV6-3|TRBJ2-7
CASKEAGGRYEQYF
>TRBV7-9|TRBJ2-3
CASSLYGRTDTQYF
>TRBV11-1|TRBJ2-5
CASSLDNTVYQETQYF
>TRBV3-1|TRBJ1-3
CASSQPNIGDTIYF
>TRBV27|TRBJ1-5
CASSSGRVGNQPQHF
>TRBV7-2|TRBJ2-7
CASSGPGQGFYEQYF
>TRBV14|TRBJ2-1
CASSQQVGNEQFF
>TRBV12-3/TRBV12-4|TRBJ2-2
CASRETGELFF
>TRBV5-1|TRBJ2-3
CASSTDGLNTQYF
>TRBV20-1|TRBJ2-7
CSARGQQGLYEQYF
>TRBV29-1|TRBJ2-2
CSAGHPGELFF
>TRBV5-1|TRBJ1-3
CASSGDRGNTIYF
>TRBV20-1|TRBJ2-1
CSARDPGLAGISSYNEQFF
>TRBV5-1|TRBJ2-7
CASSLVVANQGVSEQYF
>TRBV6-1|TRBJ1-1
CASSARGHGKDTEAFF
>TRBV30|TRBJ2-3
CAWSAIRYTDTQYF
>TRBV5-6|TRBJ1-5
CASSSRDTSNQPQHF
>TRBV6-6|TRBJ2-7
CASSFSGEQYF
>TRBV7-8|TRBJ1-5
CASSFAQGVDQPQHF
>TRBV7-9|TRBJ1-1
CASSLGGANTEAFF
>TRBV3-1|TRBJ1-4
CASSQEGRRLFF
>TRBV6-8|TRBJ2-7
CASIREGSSYEQYF
>TRBV4-1|TRBJ1-5
CASSRLPGQRAQPQHF
>TRBV3-1|TRBJ2-7
CASSQMFDRTSYEQYF
>TRBV5-1|TRBJ1-4
CASTLGGGAGEKLFF
>TRBV5-5|TRBJ2-7
CASSVIAEDSYEQYF
>TRBV14|TRBJ2-2
CASSPRPGGSTGELFF
>TRBV21-1|TRBJ1-5
CASSKTGGGGNQPQHF
>TRBV20-1|TRBJ1-1
CSARTGTGGTEAFF
>TRBV4-2|TRBJ2-3
CASSQDQGAPGTDTQYF
>TRBV4-1|TRBJ1-5
CASSRGAEQPQHF
>TRBV5-6|TRBJ2-3
CASSLGPQRVTDTQYF
>TRBV30|TRBJ2-7
CAWVTGTANSYEQYF
>TRBV7-2|TRBJ1-3
CASSGNRGFGNTIYF
>TRBV20-1|TRBJ2-3
CSALTSGGPDTQYF
>TRBV10-3|TRBJ2-2
CAISASHRTGPGELFF
>TRBV7-9|TRBJ2-5
CASSPQVTSGQETQYF
>TRBV2|TRBJ2-6
CASTAGAGANVLTF
>TRBV5-4|TRBJ2-1
CASSSGRDSNNEQFF
>TRBV20-1|TRBJ1-5
CSASDQSYSNQPQHF
>TRBV2|TRBJ2-1
CASSEATTNEQFF
>TRBV2|TRBJ1-1
CASSTDRYNTEAFF
>TRBV20-1|TRBJ1-6
CSARSEGGSPLHF
>TRBV6-2/TRBV6-3|TRBJ1-2
CASSVEGRADGYTF
>TRBV10-3|TRBJ1-5
CAISESSPRGGGQPQHF
>TRBV27|TRBJ2-3
CATSPQNTDTQYF
>TRBV29-1|TRBJ2-3
CSVGGTRTGVVDTQYF
>TRBV9|TRBJ2-1
CASSVAGQGSNEQFF
>TRBV13|TRBJ2-5
CASSPPGSGGPLGTQYF
>TRBV3-1|TRBJ2-7
CASSRTGGEYEQYF
>TRBV3-1|TRBJ2-1
CASSHPAGGHNEQFF
>TRBV18|TRBJ2-7
CASSPGNSNSYEQYF
>TRBV13|TRBJ1-1
CASSLTGAPYEAFF
>TRBV23-1|TRBJ2-2
CASSHSGELFF
>TRBV7-2|TRBJ1-6
CASSLPGADSPLHF